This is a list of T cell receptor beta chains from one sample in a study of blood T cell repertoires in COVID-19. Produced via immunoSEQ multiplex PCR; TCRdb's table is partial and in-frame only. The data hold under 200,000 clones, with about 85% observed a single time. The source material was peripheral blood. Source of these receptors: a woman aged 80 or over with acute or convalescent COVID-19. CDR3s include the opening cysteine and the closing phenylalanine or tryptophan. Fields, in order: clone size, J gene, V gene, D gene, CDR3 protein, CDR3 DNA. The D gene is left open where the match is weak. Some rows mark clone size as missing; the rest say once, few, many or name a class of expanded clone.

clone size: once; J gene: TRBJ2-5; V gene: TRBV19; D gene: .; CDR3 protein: CASSIEMQETQYF; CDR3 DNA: TGTGCCAGTAGTATCGAGATGCAAGAGACCCAGTACTTC
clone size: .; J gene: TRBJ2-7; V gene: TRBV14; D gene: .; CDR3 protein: CASSQVASWSEQYF; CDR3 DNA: TGTGCCAGCAGCCAAGTCGCTAGTTGGAGCGAGCAGTACTTC
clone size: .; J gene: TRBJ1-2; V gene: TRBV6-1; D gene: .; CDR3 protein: CASSDDRRNYGYTF; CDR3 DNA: TGTGCCAGCAGTGATGACAGGAGAAACTATGGCTACACCTTC
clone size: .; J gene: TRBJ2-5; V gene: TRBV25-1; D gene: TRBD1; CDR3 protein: CASSETGTGGTQYF; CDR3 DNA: TGTGCCAGCAGTGAAACGGGGACAGGGGGCACCCAGTACTTC
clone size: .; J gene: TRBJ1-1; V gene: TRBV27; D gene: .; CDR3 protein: CASRKPSTGYTEAFF; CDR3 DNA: TGTGCCAGCAGAAAACCCTCGACGGGGTACACTGAAGCTTTCTTT
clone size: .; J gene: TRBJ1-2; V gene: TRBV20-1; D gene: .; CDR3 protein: CSASSVYGYTF; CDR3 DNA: TGCAGTGCTAGCTCAGTCTATGGCTACACCTTC
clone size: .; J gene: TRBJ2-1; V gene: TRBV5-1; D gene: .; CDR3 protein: CASSLSGPYNEQFF; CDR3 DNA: TGCGCCAGCAGCTTATCAGGGCCCTACAATGAGCAGTTCTTC
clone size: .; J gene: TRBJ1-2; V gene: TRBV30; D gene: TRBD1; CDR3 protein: CAWSADRDAFF; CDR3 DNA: TGTGCCTGGAGCGCGGACAGGGACGCCTTCTTC
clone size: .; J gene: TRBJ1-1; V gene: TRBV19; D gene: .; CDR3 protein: CASSIDRPGRNTEAFF; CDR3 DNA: TGTGCCAGTAGTATAGATCGGCCAGGGCGGAATACTGAAGCTTTCTTT
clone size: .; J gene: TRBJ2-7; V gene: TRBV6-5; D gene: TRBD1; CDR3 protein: CASSNRGSEQYF; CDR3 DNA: TGTGCCAGCAGTAACAGGGGTTCGGAGCAGTACTTC
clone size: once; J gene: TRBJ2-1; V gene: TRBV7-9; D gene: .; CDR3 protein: CASSQTDNEQFF; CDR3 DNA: TGTGCCAGCAGCCAGACTGACAATGAGCAGTTCTTC
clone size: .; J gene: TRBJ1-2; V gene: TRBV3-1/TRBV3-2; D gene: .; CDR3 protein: CASSQAATLVGYGYTF; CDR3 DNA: TGTGCCAGCAGCCAAGCGGCGACACTGGTCGGCTATGGCTACACCTTC
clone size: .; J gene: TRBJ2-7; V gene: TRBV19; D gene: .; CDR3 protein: CASTPRGGYYEQYF; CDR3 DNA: TGTGCCAGTACCCCCAGGGGAGGGTACTACGAGCAGTACTTC
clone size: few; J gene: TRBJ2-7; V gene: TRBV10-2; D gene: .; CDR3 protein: CASSEPHRESYEQYF; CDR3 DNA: TGCGCCAGCAGTGAGCCCCACAGGGAATCCTACGAGCAGTACTTC
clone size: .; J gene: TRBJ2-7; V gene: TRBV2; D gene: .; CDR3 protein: CASSGRDLEQYF; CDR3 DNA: TGTGCCAGCAGTGGGCGGGATCTCGAGCAGTACTTC
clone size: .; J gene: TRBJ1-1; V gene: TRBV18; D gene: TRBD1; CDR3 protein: CASSPTQGADTEAFF; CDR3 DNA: TGTGCCAGCTCCCCGACCCAGGGGGCAGACACTGAAGCTTTCTTT
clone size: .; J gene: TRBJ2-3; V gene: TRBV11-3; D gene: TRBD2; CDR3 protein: CASSLGLAPDTQYF; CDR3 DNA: TGTGCCAGCAGCTTAGGACTAGCGCCAGATACGCAGTATTTT
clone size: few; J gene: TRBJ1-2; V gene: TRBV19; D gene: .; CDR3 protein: CASSMSGNTFYGYTF; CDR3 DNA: TGTGCCAGTAGTATGTCCGGGAATACCTTTTATGGCTACACCTTC
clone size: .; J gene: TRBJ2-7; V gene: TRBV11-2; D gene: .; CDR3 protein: CASSPGPGVAYEQYF; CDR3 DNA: TGTGCCAGCAGCCCAGGGCCAGGGGTGGCTTACGAGCAGTACTTC
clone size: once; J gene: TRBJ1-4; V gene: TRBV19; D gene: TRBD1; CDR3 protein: CASRGDRAYEKLFF; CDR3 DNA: TGTGCCAGTAGAGGGGACAGGGCTTATGAAAAACTGTTTTTT
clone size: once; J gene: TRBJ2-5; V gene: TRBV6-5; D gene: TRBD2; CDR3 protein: CASSYTSGPPETQYF; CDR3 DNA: TGTGCCAGCAGTTACACTAGCGGGCCGCCGGAGACCCAGTACTTC
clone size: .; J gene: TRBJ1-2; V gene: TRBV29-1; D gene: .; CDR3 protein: CSVSNSGVANYGYTF; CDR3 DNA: TGCAGCGTTTCCAACTCGGGGGTAGCTAACTATGGCTACACCTTC
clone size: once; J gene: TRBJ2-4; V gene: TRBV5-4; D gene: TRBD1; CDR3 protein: CASSLPTGGSNIQYF; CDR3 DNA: TGTGCCAGCAGCTTGCCCACAGGGGGCTCAAACATTCAGTACTTC
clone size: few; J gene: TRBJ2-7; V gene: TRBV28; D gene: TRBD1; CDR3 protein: CASSKPGTGVYEQYF; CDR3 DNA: TGTGCCAGCAGCAAACCCGGGACAGGGGTGTACGAGCAGTACTTC
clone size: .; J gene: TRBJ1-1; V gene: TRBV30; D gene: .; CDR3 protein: CAWVRSTEAFF; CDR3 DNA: TGTGCCTGGGTGAGGTCCACTGAAGCTTTCTTT
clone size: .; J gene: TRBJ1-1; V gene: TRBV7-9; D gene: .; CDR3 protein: CASSFEVVNTEAFF; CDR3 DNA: TGTGCCAGCAGCTTCGAGGTTGTGAACACTGAAGCTTTCTTT
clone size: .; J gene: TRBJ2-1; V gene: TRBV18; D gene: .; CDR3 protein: CASSPNREGEQFF; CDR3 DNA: TGTGCCAGCTCACCAAACAGGGAGGGTGAGCAGTTCTTC
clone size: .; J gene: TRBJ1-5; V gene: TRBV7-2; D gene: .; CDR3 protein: CASSLDSWQPQHF; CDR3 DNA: TGTGCCAGCAGCCTAGACAGCTGGCAGCCCCAGCATTTT
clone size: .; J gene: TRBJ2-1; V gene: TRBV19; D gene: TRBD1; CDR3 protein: CATHDRGLYNEQFF; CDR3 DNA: TGTGCCACTCACGACAGGGGGCTTTACAATGAGCAGTTCTTC
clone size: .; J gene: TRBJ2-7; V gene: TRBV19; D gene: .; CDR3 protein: CATGDTGYEQYF; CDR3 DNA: TGTGCCACCGGGGACACCGGCTACGAGCAGTACTTC
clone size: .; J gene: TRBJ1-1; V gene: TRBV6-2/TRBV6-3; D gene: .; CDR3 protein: CASSYGWGRMNTEAFF; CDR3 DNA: TGTGCCAGCAGTTATGGTTGGGGGCGGATGAACACTGAAGCTTTCTTT
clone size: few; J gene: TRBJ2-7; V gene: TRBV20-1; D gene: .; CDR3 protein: CSASLPTGSYEQYF; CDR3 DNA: TGCAGTGCCAGTCTTCCCACCGGGAGCTACGAGCAGTACTTC
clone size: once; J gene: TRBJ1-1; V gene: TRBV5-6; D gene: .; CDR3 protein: CASSSQGQGTEAFF; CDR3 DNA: TGTGCCAGCAGCTCTCAGGGTCAGGGCACTGAAGCTTTCTTT
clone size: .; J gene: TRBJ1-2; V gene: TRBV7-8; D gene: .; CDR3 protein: CASSSQSPRQNYGYTF; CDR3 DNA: TGTGCCAGCAGCTCCCAGAGCCCCCGACAGAACTATGGCTACACCTTC
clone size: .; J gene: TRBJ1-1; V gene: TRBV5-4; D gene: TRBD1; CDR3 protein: CASSLGRGQADTEAFF; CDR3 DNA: TGTGCCAGCAGCTTGGGGAGGGGGCAGGCGGACACTGAAGCTTTCTTT
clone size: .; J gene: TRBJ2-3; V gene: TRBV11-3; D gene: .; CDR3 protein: CASSSPGSRGVDTQYF; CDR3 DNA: TGTGCCAGCAGCTCTCCCGGGTCCAGGGGTGTAGATACGCAGTATTTT
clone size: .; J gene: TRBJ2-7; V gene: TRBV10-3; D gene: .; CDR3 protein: CAISVGTTGYEQYF; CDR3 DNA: TGTGCCATCAGTGTGGGTACTACCGGCTACGAGCAGTACTTC
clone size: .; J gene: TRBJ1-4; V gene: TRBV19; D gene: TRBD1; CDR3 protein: CASRTNRGRDEKLFF; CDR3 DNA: TGTGCCAGTAGAACAAACAGGGGTCGGGATGAAAAACTGTTTTTT
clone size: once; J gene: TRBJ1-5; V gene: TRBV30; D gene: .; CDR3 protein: CAWSDLNQPQHF; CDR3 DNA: TGTGCCTGGAGTGATCTAAATCAGCCCCAGCATTTT
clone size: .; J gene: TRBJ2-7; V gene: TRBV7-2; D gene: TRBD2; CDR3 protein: CASSATSGPHYEQYF; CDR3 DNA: TGTGCCAGCAGCGCTACTAGCGGACCACACTACGAGCAGTACTTC
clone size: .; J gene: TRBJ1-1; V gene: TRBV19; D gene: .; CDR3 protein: CATRAPSQGRTEAFF; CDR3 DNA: TGTGCCACCAGAGCTCCTTCACAGGGTCGGACTGAAGCTTTCTTT
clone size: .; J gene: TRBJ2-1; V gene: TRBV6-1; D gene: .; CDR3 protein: CASSDPGLGSYNEQFF; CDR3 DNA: TGTGCCAGCAGTGACCCAGGACTTGGGTCCTACAATGAGCAGTTCTTC
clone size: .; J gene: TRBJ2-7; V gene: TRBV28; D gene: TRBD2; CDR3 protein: CASSSLAGAYEQYF; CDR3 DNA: TGTGCCAGCAGTTCACTAGCGGGGGCTTACGAGCAGTACTTC
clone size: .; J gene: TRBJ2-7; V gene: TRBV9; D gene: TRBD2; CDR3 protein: CASSVDGGIYEQYF; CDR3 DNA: TGTGCCAGCAGCGTAGACGGGGGGATCTACGAGCAGTACTTC
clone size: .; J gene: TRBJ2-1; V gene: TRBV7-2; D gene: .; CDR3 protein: CASSYRSSYNEQFF; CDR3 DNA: TGTGCCAGCAGCTATAGGAGCTCCTACAATGAGCAGTTCTTC
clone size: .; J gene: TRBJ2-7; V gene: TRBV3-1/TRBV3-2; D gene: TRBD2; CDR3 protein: CASSQDLGGGKQYF; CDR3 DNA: TGTGCCAGCAGCCAAGATCTTGGCGGGGGGAAGCAGTACTTC
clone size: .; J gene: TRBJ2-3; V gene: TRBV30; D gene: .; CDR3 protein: CAVRGRGTDTQYF; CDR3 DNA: TGTGCTGTAAGAGGGAGAGGCACAGATACGCAGTATTTT
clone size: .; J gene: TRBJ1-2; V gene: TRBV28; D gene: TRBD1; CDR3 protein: CASSLPRTGYGYTF; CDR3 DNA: TGTGCCAGCAGTTTGCCTAGGACAGGGTATGGCTACACCTTC
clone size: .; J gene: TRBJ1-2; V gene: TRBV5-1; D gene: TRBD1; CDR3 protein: CASSEPGQEGYGYTF; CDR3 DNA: TGCGCCAGCAGCGAACCGGGACAGGAGGGTTATGGCTACACCTTC
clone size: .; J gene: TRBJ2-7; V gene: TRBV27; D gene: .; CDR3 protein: CASSRGRGLYEQYF; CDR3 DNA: TGTGCCAGCAGTCGGGGACGGGGACTCTACGAGCAGTACTTC
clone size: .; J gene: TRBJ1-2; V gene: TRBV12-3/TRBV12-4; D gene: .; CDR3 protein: CASSLSSSWGYTF; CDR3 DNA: TGTGCCAGCAGTTTGTCGAGCTCTTGGGGCTACACCTTC
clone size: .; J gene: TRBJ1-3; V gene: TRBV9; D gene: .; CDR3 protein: CASSAEGGGEIYSGNTIYF; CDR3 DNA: TGTGCCAGCAGCGCCGAGGGAGGGGGGGAAATATACTCTGGAAACACCATATATTTT
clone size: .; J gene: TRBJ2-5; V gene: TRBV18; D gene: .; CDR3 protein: CASSEFGSQETQYF; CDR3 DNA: TGTGCCAGCTCGGAGTTTGGGAGCCAAGAGACCCAGTACTTC
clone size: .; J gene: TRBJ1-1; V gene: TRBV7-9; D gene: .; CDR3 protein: CASSLQGRDTEAFF; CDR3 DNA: TGTGCCAGCAGCCTACAGGGAAGGGACACTGAAGCTTTCTTT
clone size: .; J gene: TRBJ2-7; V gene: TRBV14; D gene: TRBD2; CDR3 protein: CASCPDGRATYEQYF; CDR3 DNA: TGTGCCAGCTGTCCCGACGGGAGGGCAACCTACGAGCAGTACTTC
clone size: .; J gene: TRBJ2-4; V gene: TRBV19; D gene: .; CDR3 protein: CASRIRQAAFQYF; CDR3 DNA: TGTGCCAGTAGAATAAGACAGGCAGCGTTTCAGTACTTC
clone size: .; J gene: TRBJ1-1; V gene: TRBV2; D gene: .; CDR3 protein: CASNSNRADTEAFF; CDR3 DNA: TGTGCCAGCAACTCAAACAGGGCCGACACTGAAGCTTTCTTT
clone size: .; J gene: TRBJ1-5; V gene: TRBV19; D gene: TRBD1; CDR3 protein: CASSPDREYSNQPQHF; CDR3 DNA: TGTGCCAGTAGTCCGGACAGGGAATATAGCAATCAGCCCCAGCATTTT
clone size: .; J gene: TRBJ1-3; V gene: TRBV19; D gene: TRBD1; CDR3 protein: CASSALTGTGANTIYF; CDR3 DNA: TGTGCCAGTAGTGCCCTCACCGGGACAGGGGCAAACACCATATATTTT
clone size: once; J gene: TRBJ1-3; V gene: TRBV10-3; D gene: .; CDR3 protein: CAIGHDGNTIYF; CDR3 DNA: TGTGCCATCGGACACGATGGAAACACCATATATTTT